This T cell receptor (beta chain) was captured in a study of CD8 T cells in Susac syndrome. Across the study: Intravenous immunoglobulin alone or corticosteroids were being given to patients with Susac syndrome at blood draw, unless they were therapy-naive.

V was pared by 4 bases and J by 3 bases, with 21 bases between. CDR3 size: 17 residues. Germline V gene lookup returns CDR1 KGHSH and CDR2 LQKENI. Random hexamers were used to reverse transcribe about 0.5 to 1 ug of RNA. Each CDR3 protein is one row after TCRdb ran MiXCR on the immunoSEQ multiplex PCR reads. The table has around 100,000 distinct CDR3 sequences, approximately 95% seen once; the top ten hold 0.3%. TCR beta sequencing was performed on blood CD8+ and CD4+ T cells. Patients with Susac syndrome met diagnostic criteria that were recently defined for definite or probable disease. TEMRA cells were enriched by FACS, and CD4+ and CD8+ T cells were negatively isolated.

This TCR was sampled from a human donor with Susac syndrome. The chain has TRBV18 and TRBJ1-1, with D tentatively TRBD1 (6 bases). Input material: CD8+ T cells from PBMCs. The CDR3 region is CASSHGQSRIRHTEAFF. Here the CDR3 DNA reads TGTGCCAGCTCACATGGACAGTCCCGAATCCGGCACACTGAAGCTTTCTTT.